The clone carrying this T cell receptor beta chain was observed at least ten times. Its antigen is still unknown. With molecular barcodes, quantitative 5'-RACE was used to make the TCR beta libraries. TCRdb re-analysed the 5' RACE reads in MiXCR, keeping a single row per CDR3 protein. The sample shows 210,000 or so distinct CDR3 sequences, roughly 25% of them seen only once. Germline assignment: CDR1 SGHDN and CDR2 FVKESK. CDR3 size: 19 residues. Trimming removed 0 bases at V and 0 bases at J, with 18 bases between. The data are from a study of CD8 T cells in ankylosing spondylitis. Findings and limits, study-wide: One TCR beta motif, made up of eight or nine highly homologous variants, appeared characteristic of ankylosing spondylitis blood. Before this, some motif variants had been reported in reactive arthritis synovial fluid and blood. Clones tied to disease were said to be significantly enriched in matched ankylosing spondylitis synovial fluid.

The sample taken for sequencing was blood, either unsorted or a sorted T cell fraction (not recorded which). The sequence was collected from a male donor with ankylosing spondylitis or in good health (not recorded which). The V call is TRBV14, the J call TRBJ2-4; a weak D match, TRBD2 (6 bases). The chain's CDR3 is CASSQEVWTGGLAKNIQYF. CDR3 nucleotide sequence: TGTGCCAGCAGCCAAGAGGTCTGGACCGGAGGGCTAGCCAAAAACATTCAGTACTTC.